Shown below are 22 T cell receptor beta chains from a single sample sequenced in a study of blood T cell repertoires in COVID-19. Profiling relied on immunoSEQ multiplex PCR, and the TCRdb table lists in-frame clones only, not all of them. The repertoire holds about 210,000 clones, approximately 82% seen once, with 10% to 15% in the top ten. Sequencing used peripheral blood. All receptors come from a woman aged 35 to 49 with acute or convalescent COVID-19.

The chain employs TRBV4-3 and TRBJ2-5; 10 positions agree with TRBD2. The CDR3 runs 14 residues. V lost 4 bases and J lost 4; bases outside the gene matches: 3. Germline CDR1 is LGHNA and CDR2 is YSLEER. CDR3 nucleotide sequence: TGCGCCAGCAGCCCCGGACTAGCGGCAGAGACCCAGTACTTC. This encodes CASSPGLAAETQYF.

This chain connects TRBV21-1 to TRBJ1-4; the table's TRBD1 call for D was not verified on the DNA. TRBV21-1 is labeled a pseudogene. There are 16 residues in the CDR3. CDR3 amino acids: CASSKLGQDIKEKLFF. CDR3 bases: TGTGCCAGCAGCAAGTTAGGGCAGGACATTAAAGAAAAACTGTTTTTT.

V usage is TRBV5-1 and J usage is TRBJ1-1, with a weak D call TRBD1 (5 bases). This CDR3 comprises 14 residues. In germline, CDR1 is SGHRS, CDR2 YFSETQ. Trimming pared 3 bases from V and 3 bases from J, leaving 12 bases between. The CDR3 here is CASSSSGGYTEAFF. In DNA, the CDR3 is TGCGCCAGCAGCTCGTCGGGGGGTTACACTGAAGCTTTCTTT.

The chain links TRBV9 to TRBJ1-5; 7 nucleotides agree with TRBD1. The CDR3 has 17 amino acids. J was trimmed by 3 bases and V by 3 bases; bases with no gene match: 12. Germline V gene lookup returns CDR1 SGDLS and CDR2 YYNGEE. The DNA of the CDR3 is TGTGCCAGCAGCGCGATCCGGATGGGACAGCCCAATCAGCCCCAGCATTTT. Its translation is CASSAIRMGQPNQPQHF.

The rearrangement uses TRBV18 and TRBJ2-3; tentative D call: TRBD1 (5 bases). Trimming took off 5 bases at V and 5 bases at J, with 17 bases between the two ends. The CDR3 extends over 15 amino acids. CDR1 is KGHSH, CDR2 LQKENI, per germline. CDR3 DNA: TGTGCCAGCTCAATCGGCCAGGGCTGGGGAGATACGCAGTATTTT. Protein product: CASSIGQGWGDTQYF.

This clone was detected ten times or more. The chain recombines TRBV11-2 with TRBJ2-1, with 13 bases fitting TRBD2. Losses at the gene ends were 5 bases for V and 3 bases for J; bases not matched to a gene: 7. The CDR3 contains 17 residues. Germline-derived CDR1 and CDR2 are SGHAT and FQNNGV. Written as DNA, the CDR3 is TGTGCCAGCAGCGCCCGACTAGCGGGGGGCTTCTACAATGAGCAGTTCTTC. Its translation: CASSARLAGGFYNEQFF.

This clone was counted a few times. The chain has TRBV10-3 and TRBJ2-2, with a tentative D call TRBD2 (6 bases). Germline V CDR1 and CDR2: ENHRY, SYGVKD. The CDR3 totals 16 residues. V lost 8 bases, J lost 0 bases, and 16 bases lay in between. CDR3 region: CAIGSGGGSNTGELFF. CDR3 DNA: TGTGCCATCGGGAGTGGTGGGGGGTCGAACACCGGGGAGCTGTTTTTT.

This chain connects TRBV3-1 (or the pseudogene TRBV3-2) to TRBJ1-2; the D gene is possibly TRBD1 (5 bases). Germline values: CDR1 LGHDT, CDR2 YNNKEL (reference sequence). The V and J ends lost 0 bases and 4 bases respectively, with 9 bases between them. The CDR3 loop spans 14 amino acids. The CDR3 bases are TGTGCCAGCAGCCAAGAACACAGGTTCTATGGCTACACCTTC. Amino acids: CASSQEHRFYGYTF.

This clone turned up a few times. In nucleotides, the CDR3 is TGTGCCAGCAGCAAAAAGGGCGGCGGGGAGACCCAGTACTTC. Translation: CASSKKGGGETQYF. V gene TRBV21-1 combines with J gene TRBJ2-5; the tabulated D call, TRBD2, remains unverified against the DNA. TRBV21-1 is a pseudogene. This CDR3 has 14 amino acids.

This sequence joins TRBV11-2 and TRBJ2-7; TRBD1 matches at 11 bases. The V gene's germline CDR1 is SGHAT and CDR2 FQNNGV. CDR3 length: 14 amino acids. The J segment lost 4 bases and the V segment lost 5 bases, leaving 4 bases of the junction unmatched. The CDR3 coding sequence is TGTGCCAGCAGCCTTGGACAGGGGGCATACGAGCAGTACTTC. Translating gives CASSLGQGAYEQYF.

The sample holds a few counts of this clone. The rearrangement joins TRBV5-1 to TRBJ1-1, with D unclear. This CDR3 spans 15 amino acids. Looked up from germline, CDR1 is SGHRS and CDR2 is YFSETQ. V shed 0 bases and J shed 4 bases, with 13 bases lying between them. CDR3 in amino acids: CASSLAVNAGTEAFF. For the CDR3, the DNA is TGCGCCAGCAGCTTGGCCGTCAACGCGGGCACTGAAGCTTTCTTT.

The chain employs TRBV6-5 and TRBJ1-2, with a weak D call TRBD1 (6 bases). V was trimmed by 8 bases and J by 4 bases, leaving 17 bases between them. The CDR3 length is 14 residues. Germline V gene sequence: CDR1 MNHEY, CDR2 SVGAGI. The CDR3 sequence is CASSPGVFGYGYTF. CDR3 DNA: TGTGCCAGCTCACCAGGGGTCTTTGGCTATGGCTACACCTTC.

This chain connects TRBV25-1 to TRBJ1-2, with D hard to call. Germline V gives CDR1 MGHDK, CDR2 SYGVNS. The CDR3 is 11 residues long. V was clipped by 0 bases and J by 6 bases, with 2 bases between them. CDR3 DNA sequence: TGTGCCAGCAGTGAATATAATGGCTACACCTTC. As protein: CASSEYNGYTF.

The chain employs TRBV19 and TRBJ2-2; unclear D gene. The V end lost 3 bases, the J end lost 1 base, and 9 bases lay between the germline ends. The CDR3 sequence is 15 residues long. CDR1 is LNHDA, CDR2 SQIVND, per germline (reference sequence). DNA of the CDR3: TGTGCCAGTAGTATCAGGTCCCAGAACACCGGGGAGCTGTTTTTT. Amino acid sequence: CASSIRSQNTGELFF. Drawing the rest from reference TRBV19 and TRBJ2-2, the complete variable domain is DGGITQSPKYLFRKEGQNVTLSCEQNLNHDAMYWYRQDPGQGLRLIYYSQIVNDFQKGDIAEGYSVSREKKESFPLTVTSAQKNPTAFYLCASSIRSQNTGELFFGEGSRLTVL.

The V gene is TRBV19, the J gene TRBJ1-1; TRBD1 agrees at 10 bases. Trimming at V came to 8 bases and at J to 7 bases, leaving 13 bases not matched to a gene. Germline CDR1 and CDR2: LNHDA and SQIVND (reference sequence). The CDR3 is 15 residues long. This chain's CDR3 is CASEVTGTGAIEAFF. The CDR3 DNA follows: TGTGCCAGTGAGGTAACCGGGACAGGGGCTATTGAAGCTTTCTTT.

This clone occurred once. The chain has TRBV2 and TRBJ2-7; D is unclear. The CDR3 contains 11 residues. Trimming stripped 6 bases from V and 7 bases from J, with 10 bases between. Germline CDR1 is SNHLY and CDR2 is FYNNEI. CDR3 region: CASRHAPEQYF. CDR3 nucleotide sequence: TGTGCCAGCAGACACGCTCCGGAGCAGTACTTC.

This clone was seen once. The chain joins TRBV19 to TRBJ1-5; 7 bases are shared with TRBD1. The J segment lost 4 bases and the V segment lost 0 bases, leaving 9 bases of the junction unmatched. Germline V gene sequence: CDR1 LNHDA, CDR2 SQIVND (reference sequence). The CDR3 loop spans 17 amino acids. The CDR3 loop reads CASSIDPRQGNNQPQHF. The DNA of the CDR3 is TGTGCCAGTAGTATAGATCCTAGACAGGGTAATAATCAGCCCCAGCATTTT. The whole variable domain, filled in from reference TRBV19 and TRBJ1-5, reads DGGITQSPKYLFRKEGQNVTLSCEQNLNHDAMYWYRQDPGQGLRLIYYSQIVNDFQKGDIAEGYSVSREKKESFPLTVTSAQKNPTAFYLCASSIDPRQGNNQPQHFGDGTRLSIL.

V usage is TRBV19 and J usage is TRBJ1-2; 7 nucleotides align to TRBD1. In germline, CDR1 is LNHDA, CDR2 SQIVND (reference sequence). J was trimmed by 0 bases and V by 4 bases; bases with no gene match: 5. The CDR3 extends over 15 amino acids. CDR3: CASSKGGTANYGYTF. The CDR3 region has the DNA TGTGCCAGTAGTAAAGGCGGGACAGCTAACTATGGCTACACCTTC.

The CDR3 loop reads CASSQDGSGSTTDTQYF. CDR3 sequence (DNA): TGCGCCAGCAGCCAAGATGGGAGCGGGAGCACAACAGATACGCAGTATTTT. V usage is TRBV4-3 and J usage is TRBJ2-3; 8 nucleotides match TRBD2. The CDR3 has 17 amino acids. CDR1 is LGHNA and CDR2 is YSLEER in the germline V gene. Trimming at V came to 0 bases and at J to 3 bases, leaving 8 bases not matched to a gene.

For the CDR3, the DNA is TGTGCCAGCAGCTTGGGTAGCGGGATAAACAATGAGCAGTTCTTC. This gives the protein CASSLGSGINNEQFF. The chain carries TRBV7-8 and TRBJ2-1; 8 positions agree with TRBD2. Germline V lookup: CDR1 SGHVS, CDR2 FQNEAQ. The CDR3 runs 15 residues. J was trimmed by 5 bases and V by 3 bases; bases with no gene match: 6.

J is TRBJ2-1 and V is TRBV27; D is ambiguous. V was trimmed by 0 bases and J by 8 bases, leaving 5 bases between them. Germline V gene lookup returns CDR1 MNHEY and CDR2 SMNVEV (reference sequence). This CDR3 is built from 12 residues. CDR3 in DNA: TGTGCCAGCAGTTTATCCGGGTATGAGCAGTTCTTC. This translates into CASSLSGYEQFF.

V gene TRBV21-1 combines with J gene TRBJ1-3; the table's D gene call, TRBD1, was not cross checked with the DNA. TRBV21-1 is given as a pseudogene. The CDR3 consists of 17 residues. This CDR3 reads CASSNRTGGPSGNTIYF. The CDR3 DNA is TGTGCCAGCAGCAACCGGACAGGGGGACCCTCTGGAAACACCATATATTTT.